A selection of T cell receptor beta chains follows, all from one sample in a study of cytomegalovirus exposure and HLA in healthy donors. Only in-frame clones appear in the TCRdb table, and some are missing; sequencing was by immunoSEQ multiplex PCR. The sample has 180,000 or so clones, more than 65% seen once. The specimen was PBMCs. The receptors derive from a woman aged 25 to 39 in good health and CMV-seropositive. CDR3s include the opening cysteine and the closing phenylalanine or tryptophan. The D gene is left open where the match is weak. Size values are once, few and many counts, or a class for expanded clones, and some rows have none.

>-|TRBV4-2|TRBD2|TRBJ2-1
TGTGCCAGCAGCTCTAACAGCGGGGGGAGCTACAATGAGCAGTTCTTC
CASSSNSGGSYNEQFF
>-|TRBV7-9|-|TRBJ1-4
TGTGCCTCGCAGGGGATGTCGACTAATGAAAAACTGTTTTTT
CASQGMSTNEKLFF
>-|TRBV7-2|TRBD2|TRBJ2-3
TGTGCCAGCAGCCCTGGGACTAGCGGGGGGACAGATACGCAGTATTTT
CASSPGTSGGTDTQYF
>-|TRBV20-1|-|TRBJ1-5
TGCAGTGCTAGAGATGAGGGGCCCCAGCATTTT
CSARDEGPQHF
>-|TRBV7-8|-|TRBJ2-7
TGTGCCAGCAGCTTCAGATTCTCCTACGAGCAGTACTTC
CASSFRFSYEQYF
>-|TRBV7-2|-|TRBJ2-7
TGTGCCAGCAGACCCCCGGCGGCCTACGAGCAGTACTTC
CASRPPAAYEQYF
>-|TRBV14|-|TRBJ1-6
TGTGCCAGCAGACAACAGGGATCCTCACCCCTCCACTTT
CASRQQGSSPLHF
>once|TRBV4-1|TRBD2|TRBJ2-7
TGCGCCAGCAGCCCGCAGGGAGGGAGGCTAACCTACGAGCAGTACTTC
CASSPQGGRLTYEQYF
>-|TRBV9|TRBD2|TRBJ2-2
TGTGCCAGCAGCGTAGAAGCGGGGACTGGCACCGGGGAGCTGTTTTTT
CASSVEAGTGTGELFF
>few|TRBV6-5|-|TRBJ1-6
TGTGCCAGCACCTTACAGAACCCATATAATTCACCCCTCCACTTT
CASTLQNPYNSPLHF
>once|TRBV5-4|-|TRBJ2-1
TGTGCCAGCAGCCCGGCGGGGCTAGCGATGGAGCCGTCCTACAATGAGCAGTTCTTC
CASSPAGLAMEPSYNEQFF
>-|TRBV6-1|TRBD2|TRBJ2-2
TGTGCCAGCAGTGAACTAGCGGACACCGGGGAGCTGTTTTTT
CASSELADTGELFF
>-|TRBV30|-|TRBJ2-7
TGTGCCTGGAGCGCCCAGTACGAGCAGTACTTC
CAWSAQYEQYF
>-|TRBV7-9|TRBD1|TRBJ2-5
TGTGCCAGCAGCTTCCGGACAGGGGGAACAGAGACCCAGTACTTC
CASSFRTGGTETQYF
>-|TRBV6-5|TRBD2|TRBJ2-5
TGTGCCAGCAGTTACCGGGCTAGCGGGGGACGGAAGACCCAGTACTTC
CASSYRASGGRKTQYF
>-|TRBV5-1|TRBD2|TRBJ2-1
TGCGCCAGCAGCTCGAGTCTAGCGGGGGTAGACGATGAGCAGTTCTTC
CASSSSLAGVDDEQFF
>-|TRBV7-9|-|TRBJ2-7
TGTGCCAGCATCGGACCCCGGGGATACGGCGAGCAGTACTTC
CASIGPRGYGEQYF
>-|TRBV12-5|-|TRBJ2-5
TGTGCTAGTGGTGGGGTCGCGGGGCAAGAGACCCAGTACTTC
CASGGVAGQETQYF
>few|TRBV6-1|TRBD1|TRBJ2-6
TGTGCCAGCAGTGCCCCGACAGGGGCTGGGGCCAACGTCCTGACTTTC
CASSAPTGAGANVLTF
>once|TRBV18|-|TRBJ2-7
TGTGCCAGCTCACCACCCTATTCCAAGAGGTACGAGCAGTACTTC
CASSPPYSKRYEQYF
>-|TRBV5-6|-|TRBJ1-3
TGTGCCAGCAGCTTCTTCCCATCGCGATCCCTCTCTGGAAACACCATATATTTT
CASSFFPSRSLSGNTIYF